These 29 T cell receptor beta chains were all obtained from the same sample, sequenced in a study of blood T cell repertoires in COVID-19 (TCRdb year 2020). Libraries were prepared through the immunoSEQ multiplex PCR assay. Drawn from immuneACCESS, this table holds only the in-frame rearrangements with V and J called that TCRdb kept. Clones are partly lost; checked studies trace under half to an unresolved V gene and leave the rest unexplained. This sample holds about 160,000 clones; approximately 80% were observed only once. About 4% of the sample lies in the top ten. Sequencing used peripheral blood. These receptors were taken from a woman aged 80 or older with acute or convalescent COVID-19.

J is TRBJ1-4 and V is TRBV5-1, with TRBD1 matching over 7 bases. The CDR3 runs to 16 residues. Germline CDR1 SGHRS, CDR2 YFSETQ. V gave up 1 base and J gave up 8 bases; unmatched junction bases: 11. The CDR3 nucleotides read TGCGCCAGCAGCTTGTTGGGAAACAGGGGAGGCGAAAAACTGTTTTTT. Amino acid sequence: CASSLLGNRGGEKLFF.

The chain recombines TRBV2 with TRBJ2-3; 9 nucleotides align to TRBD2. V lost 8 bases and J lost 6; bases outside the gene matches: 6. CDR3 length: 13 amino acids. The germline CDR1 and CDR2 sequences are SNHLY and FYNNEI. The CDR3 protein is CASGGGAVDTQYF. CDR3 in DNA: TGTGCCAGCGGCGGGGGGGCCGTGGATACGCAGTATTTT.

The chain uses TRBV4-2 and TRBJ2-5, with D possibly TRBD2 on 5 matching bases. Germline values: CDR1 LGHNA, CDR2 YNFKEQ. V was cut by 0 bases and J by 5 bases, with 19 bases left in between. The CDR3 extends over 17 amino acids. CDR3 coding DNA: TGTGCCAGCAGCCAAGATTCAGGTCGGGCGGGTCGGGAGACCCAGTACTTC. Amino acids: CASSQDSGRAGRETQYF.

This chain joins TRBV5-6 and TRBJ1-2; D possibly corresponds to TRBD1 (5 bases). Germline V gene data show CDR1 as SGHDT and CDR2 as YYEEEE. Trimming stripped 1 base from V and 7 bases from J, with 17 bases between. The CDR3 runs to 15 residues. The CDR3, as DNA: TGTGCCAGCAGCTTGAGACAGTTGAATTCACCTGGCTACACCTTC. Translating it yields CASSLRQLNSPGYTF.

The chain joins TRBV27 to TRBJ1-5; D not certain. The CDR3 length is 14 residues. Trimming left V 7 bases short and J 3 bases short, with 13 bases between. CDR1 is MNHEY, CDR2 SMNVEV, per germline (reference sequence). CDR3 residues: CASTPQWPNQPQHF. CDR3 DNA: TGTGCCAGCACCCCGCAGTGGCCCAATCAGCCCCAGCATTTT.

V gene TRBV5-8 combines with J gene TRBJ1-5; D may be TRBD1 (5 bases). From germline, CDR1 is SGHTS and CDR2 YDEGEE. Trimming left V 0 bases short and J 5 bases short, with 15 bases between. The CDR3 loop spans 16 amino acids. CDR3 sequence (DNA): TGTGCCAGCAGCTTGGAAAGAGCGGGGGGGGATCAGCCCCAGCATTTT. It specifies CASSLERAGGDQPQHF.

The chain carries TRBV27 and TRBJ2-2; perhaps TRBD2 as D (7 bases). V gave up 1 base and J gave up 4 bases, with 25 bases separating them. The CDR3 has 20 residues. Per germline, CDR1 MNHEY and CDR2 SMNVEV (reference sequence). The CDR3 is CASSLYTPRTGGVGTGELFF. The CDR3 nucleotides are TGTGCCAGCAGTTTATATACACCCCGGACGGGGGGCGTGGGCACCGGGGAGCTGTTTTTT.

The V call is TRBV19, the J call TRBJ2-7; a weak D match, TRBD2 (5 bases). V was cut by 5 bases and J by 2 bases, with 16 bases left in between. Germline V gene lookup returns CDR1 LNHDA and CDR2 SQIVND (reference sequence). The CDR3 is made up of 15 amino acids. For the CDR3, the DNA is TGTGCCAGTAGTCCTGGGCTAGCCAGTACCTACGAGCAGTACTTC. Protein sequence: CASSPGLASTYEQYF.

V is TRBV5-1 and J is TRBJ2-3; tentatively, D is TRBD2 (6 bases). Trimming cost V 0 bases and J 8 bases, with 19 bases left between them. The CDR3 contains 16 residues. Germline V gene lookup returns CDR1 SGHRS and CDR2 YFSETQ. The CDR3 DNA reads TGCGCCAGCAGCTTGGTCAGCGGAGACGGCGGGGTTACGCAGTATTTT. Its protein product is CASSLVSGDGGVTQYF.

This rearrangement joins TRBV3-1 (or the pseudogene TRBV3-2) to TRBJ2-2; D possibly corresponds to TRBD2 (5 bases). The germline V and J ends were trimmed by 2 bases and 0 bases, with 10 bases remaining between them. This CDR3 is 16 amino acids long. The germline V gene has CDR1 LGHDT and CDR2 YNNKEL (reference sequence). This chain's CDR3 is CASSQWTLPNTGELFF. CDR3 sequence (DNA): TGTGCCAGCAGCCAATGGACTCTACCGAACACCGGGGAGCTGTTTTTT.

This rearrangement joins TRBV3-1 (or the pseudogene TRBV3-2) to TRBJ2-1; D is undetermined. V shed 1 base and J shed 4 bases, with 8 bases lying between them. The CDR3 spans 14 residues. Germline V CDR1 and CDR2: LGHDT, YNNKEL (reference sequence). CDR3 sequence: CASSQVLLYNEQFF. The CDR3 DNA is TGTGCCAGCAGCCAAGTTTTACTTTACAATGAGCAGTTCTTC.

The chain links TRBV7-2 to TRBJ2-3; 7 bases fit TRBD1. The CDR3 extends over 11 amino acids. The J segment lost 9 bases and the V segment lost 4 bases, leaving 1 base of the junction unmatched. Germline CDR1 is SGHTA and CDR2 is FQGNSA. The CDR3 reads CASSSGQTQYF. The CDR3 bases are TGTGCCAGCAGCTCGGGACAGACGCAGTATTTT.

The rearrangement uses TRBV19 and TRBJ2-1, with 11 bases identical to TRBD1. The CDR3 has 13 residues. The V and J ends lost 8 bases and 7 bases, in that order; junction bases with no gene match: 4. In germline, CDR1 is LNHDA, CDR2 SQIVND (reference sequence). CDR3 loop: CASAGTGGNEQFF. As DNA, the CDR3 is TGTGCCAGTGCCGGGACAGGGGGAAATGAGCAGTTCTTC.

This chain joins TRBV19 and TRBJ2-7; 11 bases match TRBD2. Germline CDR1 reads LNHDA; CDR2 reads SQIVND (reference sequence). Trimming cost V 6 bases and J 4 bases; bases outside gene matches: 8. The CDR3 extends over 15 amino acids. Written as DNA, the CDR3 is TGTGCCAGTAGGAAACTAGCGGGGGAAAAATACGAGCAGTACTTC. It encodes CASRKLAGEKYEQYF.

This chain links TRBV19 with TRBJ1-6, with 10 bases aligning to TRBD1. V lost 8 bases to trimming and J lost 7 bases; unmatched junction nucleotides: 2. Per the germline V gene, CDR1 is LNHDA and CDR2 is SQIVND (reference sequence). The CDR3 totals 13 residues. The CDR3: CASSTGGNSPLHF. CDR3 coding DNA: TGTGCCAGTTCGACAGGGGGCAATTCACCCCTCCACTTT.

This clone was found a few times. The gene calls are TRBV30 and TRBJ1-5; maybe TRBD1 (5 bases). Trimming took 1 base from V and 4 from J, leaving 20 bases between them. CDR1 GTSNPN and CDR2 SVGIG come from the germline V gene (reference sequence). The CDR3 loop spans 17 amino acids. The chain's CDR3 is CAWSGPSGHRRNQPQHF. The DNA of the CDR3 is TGTGCCTGGAGTGGCCCCTCTGGACACAGAAGGAATCAGCCCCAGCATTTT.

Notes on this clone: One end of the junction does not line up with germline, which may come from a read error. This chain uses TRBV24-1 with TRBJ2-1; D is ambiguous. Germline V gene lookup returns CDR1 KGHDR and CDR2 SFDVKD. The CDR3 sequence is 13 residues long. The CDR3 spells CATRDSGNNEQFF. CDR3 DNA sequence: TGTGCCACCAGAGATTCAGGAAACAATGAGCAGTTCTTC.

This rearrangement joins TRBV6-5 to TRBJ2-7, with a weak D call TRBD2 (6 bases). V was shortened by 10 bases and J by 0 bases, with 16 bases between the two germline ends. CDR1 and CDR2 from the germline V gene are MNHEY and SVGAGI. The CDR3 contains 14 residues. CDR3: CATGDGRFSYEQYF. CDR3 in DNA: TGTGCCACGGGGGACGGAAGATTCTCCTACGAGCAGTACTTC.

The chain joins TRBV5-6 to TRBJ2-2; possibly TRBD2 for D (5 bases). The CDR3 contains 15 residues. V lost 1 base and J 2 bases, leaving 9 bases between the germline ends. In germline, CDR1 is SGHDT, CDR2 YYEEEE. The CDR3 DNA is TGTGCCAGCAGCTTGCCGGACTCTAACACCGGGGAGCTGTTTTTT. Translation: CASSLPDSNTGELFF.

This clone was observed a few times. The chain has TRBV14 and TRBJ2-7, with TRBD1 matching 7 bases. This CDR3 contains 17 residues. Trimming took 6 bases from V and 0 from J; bases not matched to a gene: 14. In germline, CDR1 is SGHDN, CDR2 FVKESK. The CDR3 loop is CASSQSRRTGLSYEQYF. CDR3 DNA sequence: TGTGCCAGCAGTCAAAGTCGTCGGACAGGTCTCTCCTACGAGCAGTACTTC.

The chain carries TRBV5-1 and TRBJ2-5; 11 bases are shared with TRBD2. Germline V gene data show CDR1 as SGHRS and CDR2 as YFSETQ. V was pared by 4 bases and J by 2 bases, with 4 bases of the junction left unmatched. The CDR3 consists of 15 residues. CDR3: CASSPASGGQETQYF. CDR3 coding DNA: TGCGCCAGCAGCCCCGCTAGCGGGGGGCAAGAGACCCAGTACTTC.

J is TRBJ2-1 and V is TRBV7-9; TRBD2 matches 9 bases. J gave up 9 bases and V 5 bases, and 5 bases lay outside the gene matches. The germline gives CDR1 SEHNR, CDR2 FQNEAQ (reference sequence). The CDR3 consists of 13 residues. The CDR3 region is CASSRTSDSEQFF. The CDR3 DNA reads TGTGCCAGCAGCAGGACTAGCGACAGTGAGCAGTTCTTC.

This clone came up a few times. Written as DNA, the CDR3 is TGTGCCAGCAGTGACGGGGTGGATTCACCCCTCCACTTT. It yields the protein CASSDGVDSPLHF. The chain carries TRBV6-1 and TRBJ1-6, with D unresolved. The CDR3 contains 13 residues. Germline V gives CDR1 MNHNS, CDR2 SASEGT. Trimming removed 3 bases from V and 8 bases from J, with 8 bases in between.

The genes are TRBV5-4 and TRBJ2-3; a weak D match, TRBD2 (6 bases). Germline lookup yields CDR1 SGHNT and CDR2 YYREEE (reference sequence). The V gene lost 3 bases and the J gene lost 4 bases, with 12 bases spanning the gap. The CDR3 is 14 amino acids. The CDR3 is CASSSGVTADTQYF. The CDR3 DNA is TGTGCCAGCAGCTCGGGGGTAACTGCAGATACGCAGTATTTT.

This chain uses TRBV6-6 with TRBJ2-7; the D gene is possibly TRBD1 (6 bases). This CDR3 region has 13 residues. The V and J ends lost 7 bases and 2 bases respectively, with 12 bases between them. The germline gives CDR1 MNHNY, CDR2 SVGAGI (reference sequence). CDR3 DNA sequence: TGTGCCAGCAAATCCGACAGGACCTACGAGCAGTACTTC. This encodes CASKSDRTYEQYF.

The rearrangement uses TRBV7-2 and TRBJ2-3; TRBD2 is a possible D gene (7 bases). The CDR3 has 14 amino acids. The V and J ends lost 5 bases and 2 bases respectively, with 11 bases between them. The V gene's germline CDR1 is SGHTA and CDR2 FQGNSA. The CDR3 here is CASSTGGVTDTQYF. The CDR3 DNA reads as TGTGCCAGCAGCACGGGGGGCGTCACAGATACGCAGTATTTT.

The count of this clone is one. J is TRBJ2-2 and V is TRBV2; TRBD1 aligns across 7 bases. Germline lookup yields CDR1 SNHLY and CDR2 FYNNEI. V was pared by 5 bases and J by 2 bases, with 2 bases of the junction left unmatched. This CDR3 contains 14 residues. As DNA, the CDR3 is TGTGCCAGCAGTCGGGACAGTAACACCGGGGAGCTGTTTTTT. Its translation: CASSRDSNTGELFF.

This clone was recorded only once. This rearrangement joins TRBV23-1 to TRBJ1-5; 7 bases agree with TRBD1. TRBV23-1 is an ORF for which the function is uncertain. The ends lost 3 bases at V and 3 bases at J; junction bases unmatched: 11. This CDR3 has 17 amino acids. The DNA for the CDR3 is TGCGCCAGCAGTCACCCAGAGGACAGGTTAATCAATCAGCCCCAGCATTTT. Translated, it gives CASSHPEDRLINQPQHF.

This clone was seen just once. The gene calls are TRBV6-1 and TRBJ2-7, with no clear D. CDR1 is MNHNS and CDR2 is SASEGT in the germline V gene. This CDR3 contains 11 residues. V was trimmed by 0 bases and J by 7 bases, leaving 4 bases between them. CDR3 protein: CASSEAQEQYF. The CDR3, as DNA: TGTGCCAGCAGTGAAGCCCAAGAGCAGTACTTC.